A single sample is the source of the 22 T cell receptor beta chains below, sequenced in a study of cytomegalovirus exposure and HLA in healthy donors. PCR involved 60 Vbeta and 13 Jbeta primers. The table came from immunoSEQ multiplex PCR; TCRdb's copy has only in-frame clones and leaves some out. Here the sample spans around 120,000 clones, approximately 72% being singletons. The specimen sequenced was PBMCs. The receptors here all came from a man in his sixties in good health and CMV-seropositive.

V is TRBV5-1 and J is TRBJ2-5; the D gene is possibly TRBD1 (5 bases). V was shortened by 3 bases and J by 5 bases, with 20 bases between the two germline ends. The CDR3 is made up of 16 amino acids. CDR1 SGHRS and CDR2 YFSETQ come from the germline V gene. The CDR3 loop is CASSSSWTAKGETQYF. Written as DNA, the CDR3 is TGCGCCAGCAGCTCAAGTTGGACCGCTAAGGGGGAGACCCAGTACTTC.

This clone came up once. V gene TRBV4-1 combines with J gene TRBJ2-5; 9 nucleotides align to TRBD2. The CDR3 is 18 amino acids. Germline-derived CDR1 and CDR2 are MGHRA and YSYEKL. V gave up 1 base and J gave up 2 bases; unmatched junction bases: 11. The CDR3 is CASSQAPSGVGAQETQYF. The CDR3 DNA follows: TGCGCCAGCAGCCAAGCGCCTAGCGGGGTGGGAGCTCAAGAGACCCAGTACTTC.

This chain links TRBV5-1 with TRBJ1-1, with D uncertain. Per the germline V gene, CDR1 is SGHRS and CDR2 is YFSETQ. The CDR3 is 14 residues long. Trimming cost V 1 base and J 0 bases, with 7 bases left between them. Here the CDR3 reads CASSLPGMNTEAFF. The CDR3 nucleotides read TGCGCCAGCAGCTTGCCAGGCATGAACACTGAAGCTTTCTTT.

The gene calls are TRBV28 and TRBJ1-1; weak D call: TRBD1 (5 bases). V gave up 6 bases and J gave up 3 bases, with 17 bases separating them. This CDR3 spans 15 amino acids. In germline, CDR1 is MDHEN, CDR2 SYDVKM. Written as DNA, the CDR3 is TGTGCCAGCAGCCCATCTAAGGGGCTTGACACTGAAGCTTTCTTT. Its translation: CASSPSKGLDTEAFF.

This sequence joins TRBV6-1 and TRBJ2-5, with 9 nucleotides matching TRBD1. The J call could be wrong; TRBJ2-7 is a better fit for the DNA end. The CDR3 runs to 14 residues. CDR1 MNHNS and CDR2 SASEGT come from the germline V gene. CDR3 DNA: TGTGCCAGCAACCTACAGGGGGCATTCTACGAGCAGTACTTC. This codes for CASNLQGAFYEQYF.

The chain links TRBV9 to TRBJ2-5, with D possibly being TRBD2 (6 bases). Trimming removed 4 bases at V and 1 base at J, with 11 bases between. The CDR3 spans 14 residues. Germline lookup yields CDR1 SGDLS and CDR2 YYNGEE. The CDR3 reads CASSLGDSQETQYF. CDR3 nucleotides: TGTGCCAGCAGCCTAGGGGACTCCCAAGAGACCCAGTACTTC. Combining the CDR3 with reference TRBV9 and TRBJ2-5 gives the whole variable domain DSGVTQTPKHLITATGQRVTLRCSPRSGDLSVYWYQQSLDQGLQFLIQYYNGEERAKGNILERFSAQQFPDLHSELNLSSLELGDSALYFCASSLGDSQETQYFGPGTRLLVL.

The CDR3 nucleotides read TGTGCCAGTAGTATAGCCACCGGGACTAGCGGGAGTAGGGATGAGCAGTTCTTC. Residues: CASSIATGTSGSRDEQFF. The chain links TRBV19 to TRBJ2-1; the match to TRBD2 covers 14 bases. V lost 1 base, J lost 8 bases, and 10 bases stayed unmatched. This CDR3 has 18 residues. Germline CDR1 is LNHDA and CDR2 is SQIVND (reference sequence).

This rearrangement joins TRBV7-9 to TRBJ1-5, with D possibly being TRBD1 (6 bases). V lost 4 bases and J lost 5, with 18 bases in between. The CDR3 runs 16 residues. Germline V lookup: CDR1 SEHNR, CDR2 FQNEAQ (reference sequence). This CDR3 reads CASSSLKTGSDQPQHF. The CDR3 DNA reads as TGTGCCAGCAGCTCCTTAAAAACAGGGTCGGATCAGCCCCAGCATTTT.

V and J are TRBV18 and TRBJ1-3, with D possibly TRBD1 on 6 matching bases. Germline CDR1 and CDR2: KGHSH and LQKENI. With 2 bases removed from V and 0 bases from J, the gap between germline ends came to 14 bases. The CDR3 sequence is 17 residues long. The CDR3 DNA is TGTGCCAGCTCACCAGATACAGGGCGTCCCTCTGGAAACACCATATATTTT. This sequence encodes CASSPDTGRPSGNTIYF.

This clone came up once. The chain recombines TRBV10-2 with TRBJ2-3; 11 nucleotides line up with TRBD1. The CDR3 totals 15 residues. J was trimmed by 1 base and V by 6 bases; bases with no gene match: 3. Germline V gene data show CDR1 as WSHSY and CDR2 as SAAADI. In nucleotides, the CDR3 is TGCGCCAGCAGGAGGGACAGGGGGGGCACAGATACGCAGTATTTT. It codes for CASRRDRGGTDTQYF.

CDR3 sequence (DNA): TGTGCCAGCAGCTTAGCCGCCACTAGCGCCTCGAACACCGGGGAGCTGTTTTTT. The encoded protein is CASSLAATSASNTGELFF. V usage is TRBV11-2 and J usage is TRBJ2-2, with 7 bases fitting TRBD2. Losses at the gene ends were 1 base for V and 0 bases for J; bases not matched to a gene: 8. CDR3 length: 18 amino acids. Germline CDR1 SGHAT, CDR2 FQNNGV.

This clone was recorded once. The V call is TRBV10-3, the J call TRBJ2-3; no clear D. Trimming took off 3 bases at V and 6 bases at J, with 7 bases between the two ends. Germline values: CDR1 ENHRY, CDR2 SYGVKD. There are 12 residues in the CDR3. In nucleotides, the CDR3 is TGTGCCATCAGTGAAATATCTGATACGCAGTATTTT. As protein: CAISEISDTQYF.

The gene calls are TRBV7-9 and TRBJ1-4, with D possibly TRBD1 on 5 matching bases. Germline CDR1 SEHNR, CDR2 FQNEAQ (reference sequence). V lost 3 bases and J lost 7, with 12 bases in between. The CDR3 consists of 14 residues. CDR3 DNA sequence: TGTGCCAGCAGCTTTGGGGCAGCCCTTGAAAAACTGTTTTTT. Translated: CASSFGAALEKLFF.

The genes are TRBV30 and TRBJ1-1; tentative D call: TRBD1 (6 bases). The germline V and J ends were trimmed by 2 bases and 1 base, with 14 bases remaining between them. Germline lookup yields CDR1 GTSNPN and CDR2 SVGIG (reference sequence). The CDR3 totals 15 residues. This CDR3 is CAWSLLGQRNTEAFF. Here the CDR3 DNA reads TGTGCCTGGAGTCTGTTAGGACAGAGGAACACTGAAGCTTTCTTT.

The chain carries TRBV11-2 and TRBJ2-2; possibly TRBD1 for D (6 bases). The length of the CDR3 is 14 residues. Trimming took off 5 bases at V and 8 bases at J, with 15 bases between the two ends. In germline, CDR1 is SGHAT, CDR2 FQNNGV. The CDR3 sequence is CASSLNRVTGELFF. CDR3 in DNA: TGTGCCAGCAGCCTGAACAGGGTAACGGGGGAGCTGTTTTTT.

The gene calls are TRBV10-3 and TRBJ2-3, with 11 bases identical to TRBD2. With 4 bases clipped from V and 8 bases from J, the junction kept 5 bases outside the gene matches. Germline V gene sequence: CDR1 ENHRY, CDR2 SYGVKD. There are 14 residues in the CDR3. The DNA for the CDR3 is TGTGCCATCAGTGGTTTAGCGGGAGGGATTACGCAGTATTTT. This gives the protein CAISGLAGGITQYF.

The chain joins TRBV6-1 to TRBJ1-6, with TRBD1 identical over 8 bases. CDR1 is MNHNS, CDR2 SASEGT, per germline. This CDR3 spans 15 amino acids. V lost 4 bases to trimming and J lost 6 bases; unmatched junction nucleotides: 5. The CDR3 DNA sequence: TGTGCCAGCAGTGCGTCAGGACAGGGTAATTCACCCCTCCACTTT. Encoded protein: CASSASGQGNSPLHF.

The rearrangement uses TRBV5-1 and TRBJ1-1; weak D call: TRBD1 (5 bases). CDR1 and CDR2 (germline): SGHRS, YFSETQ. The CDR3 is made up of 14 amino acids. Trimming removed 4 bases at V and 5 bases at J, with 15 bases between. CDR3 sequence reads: CASSPFSGETEAFF. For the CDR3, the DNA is TGCGCCAGCAGCCCCTTTTCGGGGGAAACTGAAGCTTTCTTT.

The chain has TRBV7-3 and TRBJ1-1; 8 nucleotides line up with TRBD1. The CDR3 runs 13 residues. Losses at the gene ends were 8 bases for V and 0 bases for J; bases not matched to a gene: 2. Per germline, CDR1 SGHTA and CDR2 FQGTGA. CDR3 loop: CASGTGLNTEAFF. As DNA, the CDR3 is TGTGCCAGCGGGACAGGCTTGAACACTGAAGCTTTCTTT.

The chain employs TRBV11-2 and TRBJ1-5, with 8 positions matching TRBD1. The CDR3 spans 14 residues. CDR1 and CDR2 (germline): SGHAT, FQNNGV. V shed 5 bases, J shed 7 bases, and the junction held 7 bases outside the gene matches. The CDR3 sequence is CASSQGAPGQPQHF. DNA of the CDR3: TGTGCCAGCAGCCAGGGGGCCCCAGGCCAGCCCCAGCATTTT.

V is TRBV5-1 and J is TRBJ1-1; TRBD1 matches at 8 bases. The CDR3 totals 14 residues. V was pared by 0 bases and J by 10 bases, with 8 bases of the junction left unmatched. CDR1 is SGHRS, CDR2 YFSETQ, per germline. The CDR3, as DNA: TGCGCCAGCAGCTTGGGGGCAGGGGGCTTTCGAGCTTTCTTT. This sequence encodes CASSLGAGGFRAFF.

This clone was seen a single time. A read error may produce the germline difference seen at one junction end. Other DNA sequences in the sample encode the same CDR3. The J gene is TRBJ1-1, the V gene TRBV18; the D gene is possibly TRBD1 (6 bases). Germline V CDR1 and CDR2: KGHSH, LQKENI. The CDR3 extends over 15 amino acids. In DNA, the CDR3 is TGTGCCAGCTCACCTCTCCGGGACACAAACACTGAGGCTTTCTTT. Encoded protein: CASSPLRDTNTEAFF.